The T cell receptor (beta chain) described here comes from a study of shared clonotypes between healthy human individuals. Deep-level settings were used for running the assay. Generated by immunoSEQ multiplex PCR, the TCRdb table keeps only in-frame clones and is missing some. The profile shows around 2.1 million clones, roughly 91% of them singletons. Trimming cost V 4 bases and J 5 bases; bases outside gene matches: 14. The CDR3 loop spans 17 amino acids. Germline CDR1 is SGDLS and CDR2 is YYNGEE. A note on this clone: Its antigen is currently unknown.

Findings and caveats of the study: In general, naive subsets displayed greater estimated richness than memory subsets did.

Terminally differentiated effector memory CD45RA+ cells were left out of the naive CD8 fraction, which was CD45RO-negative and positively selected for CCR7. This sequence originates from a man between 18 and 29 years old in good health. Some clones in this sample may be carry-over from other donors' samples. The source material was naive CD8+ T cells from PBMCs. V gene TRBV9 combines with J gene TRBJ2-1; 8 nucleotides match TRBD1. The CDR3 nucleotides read TGTGCCAGCAGCCCCTACTCGGACAGGGCTATCGACAATGAGCAGTTCTTC. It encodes CASSPYSDRAIDNEQFF.